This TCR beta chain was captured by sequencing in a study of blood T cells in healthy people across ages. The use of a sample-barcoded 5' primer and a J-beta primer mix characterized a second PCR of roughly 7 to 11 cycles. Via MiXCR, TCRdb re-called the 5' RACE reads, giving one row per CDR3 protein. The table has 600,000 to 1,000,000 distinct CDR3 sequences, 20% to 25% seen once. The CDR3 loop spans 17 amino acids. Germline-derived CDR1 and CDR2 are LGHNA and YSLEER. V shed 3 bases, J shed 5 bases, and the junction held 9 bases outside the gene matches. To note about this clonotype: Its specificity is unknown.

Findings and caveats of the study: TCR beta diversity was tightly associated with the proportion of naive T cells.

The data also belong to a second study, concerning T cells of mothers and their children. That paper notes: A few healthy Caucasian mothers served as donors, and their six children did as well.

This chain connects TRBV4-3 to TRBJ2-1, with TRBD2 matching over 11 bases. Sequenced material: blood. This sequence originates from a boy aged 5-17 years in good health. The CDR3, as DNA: TGCGCCAGCAGCCAGGAACCCGGGACTAGCGGAAACAATGAGCAGTTCTTC. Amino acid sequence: CASSQEPGTSGNNEQFF.